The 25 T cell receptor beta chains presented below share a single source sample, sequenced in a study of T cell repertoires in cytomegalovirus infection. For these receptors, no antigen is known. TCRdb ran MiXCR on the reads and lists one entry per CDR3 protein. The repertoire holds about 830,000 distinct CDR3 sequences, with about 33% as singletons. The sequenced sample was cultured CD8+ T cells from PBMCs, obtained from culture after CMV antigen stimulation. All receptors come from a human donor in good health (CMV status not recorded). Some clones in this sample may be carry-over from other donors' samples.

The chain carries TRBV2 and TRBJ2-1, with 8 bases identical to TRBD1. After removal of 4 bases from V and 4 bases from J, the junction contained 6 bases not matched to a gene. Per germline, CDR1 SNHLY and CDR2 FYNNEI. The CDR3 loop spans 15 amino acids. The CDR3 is CASSVRTGTYNEQFF. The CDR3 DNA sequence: TGTGCCAGCAGTGTTCGGACAGGGACTTACAATGAGCAGTTCTTC.

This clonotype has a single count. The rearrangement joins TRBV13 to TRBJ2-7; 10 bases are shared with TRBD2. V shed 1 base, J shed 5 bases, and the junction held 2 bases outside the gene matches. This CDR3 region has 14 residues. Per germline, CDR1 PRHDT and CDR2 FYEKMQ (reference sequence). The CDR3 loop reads CASSLALAGDEQYF. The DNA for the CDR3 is TGTGCCAGCAGCTTAGCGCTAGCGGGGGACGAGCAGTACTTC.

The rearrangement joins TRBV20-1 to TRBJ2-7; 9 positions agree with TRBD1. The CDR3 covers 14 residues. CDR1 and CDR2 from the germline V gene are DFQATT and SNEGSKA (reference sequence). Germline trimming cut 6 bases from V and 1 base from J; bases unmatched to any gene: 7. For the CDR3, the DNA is TGCAGTGCCGAGGGACAGGGCGTTTCCTACGAGCAGTACTTC. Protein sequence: CSAEGQGVSYEQYF.

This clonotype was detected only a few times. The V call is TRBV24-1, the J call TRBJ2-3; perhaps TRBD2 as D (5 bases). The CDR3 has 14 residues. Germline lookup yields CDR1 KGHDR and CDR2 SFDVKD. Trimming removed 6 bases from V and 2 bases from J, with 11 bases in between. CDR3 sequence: CATSPSGDTDTQYF. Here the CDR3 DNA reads TGTGCCACCAGTCCCAGCGGAGACACAGATACGCAGTATTTT.

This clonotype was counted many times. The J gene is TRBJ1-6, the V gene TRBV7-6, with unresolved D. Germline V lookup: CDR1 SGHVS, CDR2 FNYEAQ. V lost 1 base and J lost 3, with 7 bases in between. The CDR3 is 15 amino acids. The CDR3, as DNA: TGTGCCAGCAGCTTAGACTCAGGCTATAATTCACCCCTCCACTTT. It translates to CASSLDSGYNSPLHF.

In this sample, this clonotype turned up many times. In nucleotides, the CDR3 is TGTGCCAGCAGCTCCCACGGGACTAGGTCTGATACGCAGTATTTT. This encodes CASSSHGTRSDTQYF. This chain links TRBV7-6 with TRBJ2-3; 8 bases agree with TRBD2. V lost 4 bases to trimming and J lost 6 bases; unmatched junction nucleotides: 9. Germline CDR1 is SGHVS and CDR2 is FNYEAQ. The CDR3 sequence is 15 residues long.

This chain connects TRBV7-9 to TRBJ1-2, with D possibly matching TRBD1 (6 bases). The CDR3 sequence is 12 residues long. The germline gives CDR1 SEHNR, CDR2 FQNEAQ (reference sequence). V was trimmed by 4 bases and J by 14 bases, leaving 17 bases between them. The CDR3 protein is CASSSGGPEGTF. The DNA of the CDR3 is TGTGCCAGCAGCTCCGGGGGGCCCGAGGGGACCTTC.

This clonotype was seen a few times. CDR3: CASSDRRRGYGYTF. CDR3 DNA: TGTGCCAGCAGTGACAGGCGGAGGGGCTATGGCTACACCTTC. V gene TRBV6-4 combines with J gene TRBJ1-2, with D possibly being TRBD1 (5 bases). V dropped 2 bases and J dropped 4 bases, with 11 bases sitting between them. This CDR3 has 14 residues. The V gene's germline CDR1 is MRHNA and CDR2 SNTAGT.

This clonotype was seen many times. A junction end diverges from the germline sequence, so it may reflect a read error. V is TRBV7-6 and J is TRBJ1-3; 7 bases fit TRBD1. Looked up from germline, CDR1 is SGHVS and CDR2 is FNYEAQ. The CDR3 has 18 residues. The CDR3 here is CASSLAVTGAFSGNTIYF. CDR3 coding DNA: TGTGCCAGCAGCCTAGCAGTTACAGGGGCTTTCTCTGGAAACACCATATATTTT.

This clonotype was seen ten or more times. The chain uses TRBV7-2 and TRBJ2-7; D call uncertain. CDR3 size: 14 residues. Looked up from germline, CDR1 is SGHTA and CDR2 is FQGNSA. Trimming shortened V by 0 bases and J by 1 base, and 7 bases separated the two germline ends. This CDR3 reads CASSLAGMSYEQYF. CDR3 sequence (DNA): TGTGCCAGCAGCTTAGCGGGTATGTCCTACGAGCAGTACTTC.

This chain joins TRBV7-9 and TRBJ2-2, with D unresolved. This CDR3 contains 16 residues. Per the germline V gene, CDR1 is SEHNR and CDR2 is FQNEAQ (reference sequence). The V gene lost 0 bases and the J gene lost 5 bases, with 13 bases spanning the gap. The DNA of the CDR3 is TGTGCCAGCAGCTTAGCGCACTATACCGGGACCGGGGAGCTGTTTTTT. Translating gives CASSLAHYTGTGELFF.

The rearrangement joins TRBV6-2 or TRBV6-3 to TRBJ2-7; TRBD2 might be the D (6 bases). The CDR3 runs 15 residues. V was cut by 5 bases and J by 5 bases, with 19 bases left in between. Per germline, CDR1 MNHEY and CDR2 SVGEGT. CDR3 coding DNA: TGTGCCAGCAGTGAAGGCCGGGGGAAGGGTAACGAGCAGTACTTC. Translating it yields CASSEGRGKGNEQYF.

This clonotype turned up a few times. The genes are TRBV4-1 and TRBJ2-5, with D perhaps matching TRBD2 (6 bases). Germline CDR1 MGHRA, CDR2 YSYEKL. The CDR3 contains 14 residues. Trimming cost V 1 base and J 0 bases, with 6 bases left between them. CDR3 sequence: CASSQAGDQETQYF. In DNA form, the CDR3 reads TGCGCCAGCAGCCAAGCGGGGGACCAAGAGACCCAGTACTTC.

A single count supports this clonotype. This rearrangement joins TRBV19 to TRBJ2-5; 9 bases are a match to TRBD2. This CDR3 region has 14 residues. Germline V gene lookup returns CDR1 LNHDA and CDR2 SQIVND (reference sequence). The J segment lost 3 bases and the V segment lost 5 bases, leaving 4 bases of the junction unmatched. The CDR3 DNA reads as TGTGCCAGTAGTTGGCGGGGGGGTAAAGAGACCCAGTACTTC. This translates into CASSWRGGKETQYF.

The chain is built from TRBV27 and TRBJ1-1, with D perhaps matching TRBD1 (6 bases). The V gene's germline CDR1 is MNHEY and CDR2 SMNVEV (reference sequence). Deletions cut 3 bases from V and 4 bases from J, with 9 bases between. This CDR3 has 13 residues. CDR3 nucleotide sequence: TGTGCCAGCAGTTTCCGCAGGGGCACTGAAGCTTTCTTT. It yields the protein CASSFRRGTEAFF.

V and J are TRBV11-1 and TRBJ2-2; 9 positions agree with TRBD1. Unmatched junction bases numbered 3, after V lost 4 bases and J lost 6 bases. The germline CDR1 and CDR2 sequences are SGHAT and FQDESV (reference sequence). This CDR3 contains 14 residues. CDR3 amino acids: CASSWTGAAGELFF. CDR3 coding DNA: TGTGCCAGCAGCTGGACAGGGGCCGCCGGGGAGCTGTTTTTT. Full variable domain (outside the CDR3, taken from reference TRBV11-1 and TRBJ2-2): EAEVAQSPRYKITEKSQAVAFWCDPISGHATLYWYRQILGQGPELLVQFQDESVVDDSQLPKDRFSAERLKGVDSTLKIQPAELGDSAMYLCASSWTGAAGELFFGEGSRLTVL.

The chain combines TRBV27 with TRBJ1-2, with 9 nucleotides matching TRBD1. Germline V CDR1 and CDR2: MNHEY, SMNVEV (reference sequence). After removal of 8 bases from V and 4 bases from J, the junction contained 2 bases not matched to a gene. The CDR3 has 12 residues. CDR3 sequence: CASGGQGYGYTF. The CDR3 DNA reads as TGTGCCAGCGGGGGACAGGGCTATGGCTACACCTTC.

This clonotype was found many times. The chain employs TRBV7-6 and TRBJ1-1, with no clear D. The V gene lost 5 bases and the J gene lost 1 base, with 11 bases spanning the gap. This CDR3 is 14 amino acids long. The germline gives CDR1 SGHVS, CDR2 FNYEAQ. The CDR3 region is CASSPRTGNTEAFF. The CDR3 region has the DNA TGTGCCAGCAGCCCCCGTACTGGGAACACTGAAGCTTTCTTT.

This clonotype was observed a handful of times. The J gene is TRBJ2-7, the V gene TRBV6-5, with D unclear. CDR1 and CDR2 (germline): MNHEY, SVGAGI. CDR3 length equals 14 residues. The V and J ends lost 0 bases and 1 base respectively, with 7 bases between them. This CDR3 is CASSYSLQSYEQYV. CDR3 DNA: TGTGCCAGCAGTTACTCGTTGCAATCCTACGAGCAGTACGTC.

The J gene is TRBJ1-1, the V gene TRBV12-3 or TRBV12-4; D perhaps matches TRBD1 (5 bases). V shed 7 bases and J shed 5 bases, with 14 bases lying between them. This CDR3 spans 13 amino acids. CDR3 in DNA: TGTGCCAGCACCAGGGATTCTTTTACTGAAGCTTTCTTT. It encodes CASTRDSFTEAFF.

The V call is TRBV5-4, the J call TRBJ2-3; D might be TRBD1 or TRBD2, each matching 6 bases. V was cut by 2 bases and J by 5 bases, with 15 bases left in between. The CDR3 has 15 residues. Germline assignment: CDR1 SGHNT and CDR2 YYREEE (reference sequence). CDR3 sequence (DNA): TGTGCCAGCAGCTTCGGGGCCGGGGGCATAGATACGCAGTATTTT. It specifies CASSFGAGGIDTQYF. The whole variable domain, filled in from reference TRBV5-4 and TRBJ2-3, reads ETGVTQSPTHLIKTRGQQVTLRCSSQSGHNTVSWYQQALGQGPQFIFQYYREEENGRGNFPPRFSGLQFPNYSSELNVNALELDDSALYLCASSFGAGGIDTQYFGPGTRLTVL.

CDR3 amino acids: CSVEDLGQGANEQYF. The CDR3 coding sequence is TGCAGCGTTGAAGACTTAGGACAGGGGGCCAACGAGCAGTACTTC. This chain links TRBV29-1 with TRBJ2-7; TRBD1 aligns across 11 bases. The V segment lost 0 bases and the J segment 5 bases; nucleotides outside the gene matches: 6. Germline CDR1 SQVTM, CDR2 ANQGSEA. This CDR3 is built from 15 residues.

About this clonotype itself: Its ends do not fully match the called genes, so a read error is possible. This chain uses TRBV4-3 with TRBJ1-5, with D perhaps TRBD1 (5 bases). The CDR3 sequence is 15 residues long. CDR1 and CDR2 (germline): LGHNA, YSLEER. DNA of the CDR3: TGCGCCAGCAACCAAGGACAAAAAAGCAATCAGCCCCAGCATTTT. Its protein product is CASNQGQKSNQPQHF.

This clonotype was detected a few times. The DNA for the CDR3 is TGTGCCAGCAGCTTAGGAACAGATACCTATTCACCCCTCCACTTT. Its translation: CASSLGTDTYSPLHF. V gene TRBV7-6 combines with J gene TRBJ1-6; D uncertain. Looked up from germline, CDR1 is SGHVS and CDR2 is FNYEAQ. Deletions cut 1 base from V and 8 bases from J, with 12 bases between. The CDR3 sequence is 15 residues long.

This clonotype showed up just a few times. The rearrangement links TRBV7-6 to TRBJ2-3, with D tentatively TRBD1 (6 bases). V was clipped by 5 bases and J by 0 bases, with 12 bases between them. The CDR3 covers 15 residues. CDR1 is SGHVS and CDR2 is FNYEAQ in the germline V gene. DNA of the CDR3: TGTGCCAGCAGCCCCTGGACAGAAAGCACAGATACGCAGTATTTT. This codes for CASSPWTESTDTQYF.